The T cell receptor beta chain described here comes from a study of long-term antiretroviral therapy in people with HIV. Study summary: About a decade before 2015, the earliest samples were taken when ART was typically delayed.

CDR3 length: 14 residues. CDR1 SGHTA and CDR2 FQGNSA come from the germline V gene. The germline V and J ends were trimmed by 1 base and 11 bases, with 17 bases remaining between them. Survey level was the resolution at which the v3.0 immunoSEQ assay ran. The repertoire was sequenced with immunoSEQ multiplex PCR; TCRdb's copy has only in-frame clones and lacks some. The sample has about 28,000 clones; roughly 94% are singletons. Findings and limits, study-wide: HIV repertoires spanned narrower CDR3 length ranges than controls.

About this clone: Its antigen is currently unknown.

This clonotype was obtained from a man aged 50 to 60 with HIV. The chain has TRBV7-2 and TRBJ1-1; D call uncertain. This specimen was unsorted PBMCs, taken 5.3 years after starting antiretroviral therapy. This CDR3 is CASSLERTVNVAFF. In nucleotides, the CDR3 is TGTGCCAGCAGCTTAGAGCGGACGGTGAATGTCGCTTTCTTT.